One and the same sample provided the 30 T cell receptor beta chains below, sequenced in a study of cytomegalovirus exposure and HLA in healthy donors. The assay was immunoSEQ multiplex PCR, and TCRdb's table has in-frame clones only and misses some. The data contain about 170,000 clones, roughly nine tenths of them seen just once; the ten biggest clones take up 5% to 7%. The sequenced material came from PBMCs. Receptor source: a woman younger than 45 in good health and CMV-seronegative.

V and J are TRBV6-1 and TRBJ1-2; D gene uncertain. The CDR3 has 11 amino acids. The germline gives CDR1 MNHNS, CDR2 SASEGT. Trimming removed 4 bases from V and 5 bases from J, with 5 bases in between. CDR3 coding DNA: TGTGCCAGCAGTGCTCTATATGGCTACACCTTC. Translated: CASSALYGYTF.

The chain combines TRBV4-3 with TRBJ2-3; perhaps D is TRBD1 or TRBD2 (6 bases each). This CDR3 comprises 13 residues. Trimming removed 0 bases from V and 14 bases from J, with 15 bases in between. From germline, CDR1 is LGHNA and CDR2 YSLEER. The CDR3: CASSQDSGAPGYF. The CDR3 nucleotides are TGCGCCAGCAGCCAAGATTCGGGGGCCCCGGGGTATTTT.

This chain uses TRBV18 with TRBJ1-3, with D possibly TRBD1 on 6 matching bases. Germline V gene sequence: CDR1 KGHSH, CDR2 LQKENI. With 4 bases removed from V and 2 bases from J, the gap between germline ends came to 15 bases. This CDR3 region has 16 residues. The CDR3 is CASSRPHRVPGNTIYF. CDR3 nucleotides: TGTGCCAGCTCACGACCCCACAGGGTCCCTGGAAACACCATATATTTT. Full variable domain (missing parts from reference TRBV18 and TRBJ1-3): NAGVMQNPRHLVRRRGQEARLRCSPMKGHSHVYWYRQLPEEGLKFMVYLQKENIIDESGMPKERFSAEFPKEGPSILRIQQVVRGDSAAYFCASSRPHRVPGNTIYFGEGSWLTVV.

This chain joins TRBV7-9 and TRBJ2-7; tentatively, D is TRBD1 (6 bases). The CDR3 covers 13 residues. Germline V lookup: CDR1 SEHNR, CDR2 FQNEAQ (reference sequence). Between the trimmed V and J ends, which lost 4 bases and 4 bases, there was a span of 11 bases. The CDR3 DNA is TGTGCCAGCAGCTCCCGGGACAAGTACGAGCAGTACTTC. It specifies CASSSRDKYEQYF.

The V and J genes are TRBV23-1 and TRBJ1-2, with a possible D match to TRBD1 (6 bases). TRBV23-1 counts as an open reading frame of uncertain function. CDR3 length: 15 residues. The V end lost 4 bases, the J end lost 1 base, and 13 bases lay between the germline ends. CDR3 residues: CASSPHRESNYGYTF. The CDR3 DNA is TGCGCCAGCAGTCCACACAGGGAGAGTAACTATGGCTACACCTTC.

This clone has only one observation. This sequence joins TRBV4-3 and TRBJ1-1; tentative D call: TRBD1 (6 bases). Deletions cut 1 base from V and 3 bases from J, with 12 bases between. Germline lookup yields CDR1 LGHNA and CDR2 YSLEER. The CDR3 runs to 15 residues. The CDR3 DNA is TGCGCCAGCAGCCAAGTAAGTAGGGGGGACACTGAAGCTTTCTTT. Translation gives CASSQVSRGDTEAFF.

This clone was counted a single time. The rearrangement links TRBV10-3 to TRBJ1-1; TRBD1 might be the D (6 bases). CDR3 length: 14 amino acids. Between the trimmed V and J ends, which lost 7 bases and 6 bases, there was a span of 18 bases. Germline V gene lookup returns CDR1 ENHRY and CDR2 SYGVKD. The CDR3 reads CAINAGTTSAEAFF. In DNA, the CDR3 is TGTGCCATCAACGCCGGGACAACGAGTGCTGAAGCTTTCTTT.

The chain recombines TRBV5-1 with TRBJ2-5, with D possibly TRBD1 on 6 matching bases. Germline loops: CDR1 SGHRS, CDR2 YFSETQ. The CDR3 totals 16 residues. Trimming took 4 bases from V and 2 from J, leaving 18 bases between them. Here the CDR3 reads CASSQGGTIRQETQYF. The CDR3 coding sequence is TGCGCCAGCAGCCAAGGGGGTACCATCAGACAAGAGACCCAGTACTTC.

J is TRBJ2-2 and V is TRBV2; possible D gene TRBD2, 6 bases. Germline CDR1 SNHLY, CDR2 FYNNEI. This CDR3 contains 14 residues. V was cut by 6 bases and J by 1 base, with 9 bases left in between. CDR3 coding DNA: TGTGCCAGCAGACGGGAGATGAACACCGGGGAGCTGTTTTTT. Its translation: CASRREMNTGELFF.

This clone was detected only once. The CDR3 nucleotides read TGCGCCAGCAGCCAATCCGGCTGGGGCGGAAGATCTTACGAGCAGTACTTC. Its protein product is CASSQSGWGGRSYEQYF. J is TRBJ2-7 and V is TRBV4-3; D might be TRBD1 (5 bases). Germline lookup yields CDR1 LGHNA and CDR2 YSLEER. The CDR3 has 17 residues. The V and J ends lost 2 bases and 4 bases respectively, with 21 bases between them.

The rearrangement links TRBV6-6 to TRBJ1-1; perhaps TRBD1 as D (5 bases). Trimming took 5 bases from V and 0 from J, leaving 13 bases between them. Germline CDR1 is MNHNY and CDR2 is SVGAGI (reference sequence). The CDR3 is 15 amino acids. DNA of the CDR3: TGTGCCAGCAGTCCCGCGGGACCCTTGAACACTGAAGCTTTCTTT. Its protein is CASSPAGPLNTEAFF.

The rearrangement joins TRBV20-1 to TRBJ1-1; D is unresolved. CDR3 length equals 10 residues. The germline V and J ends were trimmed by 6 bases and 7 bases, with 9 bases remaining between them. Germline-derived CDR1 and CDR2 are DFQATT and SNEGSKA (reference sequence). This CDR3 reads CSATHVEAFF. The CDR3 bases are TGCAGTGCGACACACGTTGAAGCTTTCTTT.

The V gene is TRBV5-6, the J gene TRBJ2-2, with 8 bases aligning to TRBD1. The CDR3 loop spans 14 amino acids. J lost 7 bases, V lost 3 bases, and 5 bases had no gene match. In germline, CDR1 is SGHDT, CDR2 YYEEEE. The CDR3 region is CASSSGQGGGELFF. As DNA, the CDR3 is TGTGCCAGCAGCTCAGGACAGGGCGGCGGGGAGCTGTTTTTT.

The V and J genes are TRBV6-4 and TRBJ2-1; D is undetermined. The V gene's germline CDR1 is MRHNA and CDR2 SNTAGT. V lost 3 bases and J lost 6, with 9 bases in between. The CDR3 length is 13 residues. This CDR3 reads CASSDAPANEQFF. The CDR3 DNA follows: TGTGCCAGCAGTGATGCCCCCGCCAATGAGCAGTTCTTC.

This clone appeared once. The CDR3 loop reads CASSLTANTEAFF. In DNA form, the CDR3 reads TGTGCCAGCAGCTTAACAGCGAACACTGAAGCTTTCTTT. The V gene is TRBV7-9, the J gene TRBJ1-1; D is unresolved. CDR3 length: 13 residues. Germline loops: CDR1 SEHNR, CDR2 FQNEAQ (reference sequence). V was shortened by 2 bases and J by 1 base, with 5 bases between the two germline ends.

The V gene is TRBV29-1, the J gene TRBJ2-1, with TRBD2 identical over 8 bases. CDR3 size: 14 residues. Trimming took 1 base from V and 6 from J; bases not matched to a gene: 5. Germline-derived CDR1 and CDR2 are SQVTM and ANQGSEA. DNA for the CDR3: TGCAGCGTTGAAGGGACTAGCTTTACCAATGAGCAGTTCTTC. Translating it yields CSVEGTSFTNEQFF.

The CDR3 coding sequence is TGTGCCAGCAGTCTGGCATATGGGCGGATGACCGGGGAGCTGTTTTTT. It is translated as CASSLAYGRMTGELFF. The V call is TRBV7-3, the J call TRBJ2-2; D not resolved. V lost 6 bases and J 5 bases, leaving 19 bases between the germline ends. The CDR3 consists of 16 residues. Germline loops: CDR1 SGHTA, CDR2 FQGTGA.

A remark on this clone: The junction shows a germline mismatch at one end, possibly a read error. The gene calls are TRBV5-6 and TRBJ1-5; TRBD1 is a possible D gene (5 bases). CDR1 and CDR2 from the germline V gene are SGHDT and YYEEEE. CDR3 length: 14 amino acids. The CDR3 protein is CASTLGVDNQPQHF. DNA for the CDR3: TGTGCCAGCACCTTGGGGGTGGACAATCAGCCCCAGCATTTT.

The CDR3 nucleotides read TGTGCCAGCAGCGTAGAGGGGGCTGACAATGAGCAGTTCTTC. Amino acids: CASSVEGADNEQFF. The V gene is TRBV9, the J gene TRBJ2-1; 7 nucleotides match TRBD1. The trim removed 0 bases at V and 5 bases at J, leaving 2 bases unmatched. The germline V gene encodes CDR1 SGDLS and CDR2 YYNGEE. The CDR3 has 14 residues. The whole variable domain, remainder taken from reference TRBV9 and TRBJ2-1, is DSGVTQTPKHLITATGQRVTLRCSPRSGDLSVYWYQQSLDQGLQFLIQYYNGEERAKGNILERFSAQQFPDLHSELNLSSLELGDSALYFCASSVEGADNEQFFGPGTRLTVL.

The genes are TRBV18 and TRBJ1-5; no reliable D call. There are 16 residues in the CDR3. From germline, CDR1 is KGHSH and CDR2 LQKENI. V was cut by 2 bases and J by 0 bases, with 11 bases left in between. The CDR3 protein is CASSPFHVGSNQPQHF. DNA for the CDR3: TGTGCCAGCTCACCATTTCACGTGGGTAGCAATCAGCCCCAGCATTTT.

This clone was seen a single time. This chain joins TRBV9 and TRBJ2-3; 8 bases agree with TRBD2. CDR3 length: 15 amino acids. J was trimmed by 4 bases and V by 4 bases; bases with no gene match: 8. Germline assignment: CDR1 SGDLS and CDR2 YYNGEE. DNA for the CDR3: TGTGCCAGCAGCCCCGGGGGGGGCTCCTCAGATACGCAGTATTTT. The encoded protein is CASSPGGGSSDTQYF.

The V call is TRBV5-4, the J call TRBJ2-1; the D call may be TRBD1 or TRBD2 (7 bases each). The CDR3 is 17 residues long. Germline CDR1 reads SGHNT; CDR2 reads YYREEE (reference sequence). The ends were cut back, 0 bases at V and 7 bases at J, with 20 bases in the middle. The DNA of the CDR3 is TGTGCCAGCAGCTTGGATCCTCAGGGGGGGAGTTGGAATGAGCAGTTCTTC. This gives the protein CASSLDPQGGSWNEQFF.

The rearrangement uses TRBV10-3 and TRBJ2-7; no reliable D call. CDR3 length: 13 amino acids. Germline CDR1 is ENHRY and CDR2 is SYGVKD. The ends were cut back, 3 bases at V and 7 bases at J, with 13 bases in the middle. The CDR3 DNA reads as TGTGCCATCAGTGAAGACGGCGGTGGGGAGCAGTACTTC. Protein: CAISEDGGGEQYF.

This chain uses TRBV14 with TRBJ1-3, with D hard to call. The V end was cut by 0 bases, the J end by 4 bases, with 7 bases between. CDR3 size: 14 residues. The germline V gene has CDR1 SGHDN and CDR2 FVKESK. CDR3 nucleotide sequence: TGTGCCAGCAGCCAAGAGGGGAGGGGAAACACCATATATTTT. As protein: CASSQEGRGNTIYF.

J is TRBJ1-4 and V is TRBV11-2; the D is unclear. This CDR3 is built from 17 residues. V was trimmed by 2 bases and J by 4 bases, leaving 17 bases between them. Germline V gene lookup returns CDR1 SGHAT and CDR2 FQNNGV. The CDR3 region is CASSLLGTVGDNEKLFF. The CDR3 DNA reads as TGTGCCAGCAGCTTATTAGGCACGGTGGGAGATAATGAAAAACTGTTTTTT.

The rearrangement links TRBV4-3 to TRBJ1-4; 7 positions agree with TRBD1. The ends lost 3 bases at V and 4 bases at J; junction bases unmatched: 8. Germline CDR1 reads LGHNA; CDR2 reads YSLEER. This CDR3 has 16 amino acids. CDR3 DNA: TGCGCCAGCAGCCATCCAAGGGGGCTTGGTAATGAAAAACTGTTTTTT. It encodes CASSHPRGLGNEKLFF.

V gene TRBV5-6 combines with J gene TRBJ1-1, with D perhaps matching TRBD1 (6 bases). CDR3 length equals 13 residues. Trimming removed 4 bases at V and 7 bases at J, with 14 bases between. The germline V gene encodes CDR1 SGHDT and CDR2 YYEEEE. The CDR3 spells CASSDRQANEAFF. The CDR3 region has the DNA TGTGCCAGCAGCGATCGACAGGCGAATGAAGCTTTCTTT.

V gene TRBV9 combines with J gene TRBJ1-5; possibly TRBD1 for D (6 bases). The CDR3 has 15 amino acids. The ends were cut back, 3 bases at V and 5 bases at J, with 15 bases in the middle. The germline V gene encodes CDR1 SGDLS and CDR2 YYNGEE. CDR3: CASSGHRDLDQPQHF. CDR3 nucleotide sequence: TGTGCCAGCAGCGGACACAGGGATCTCGATCAGCCCCAGCATTTT.

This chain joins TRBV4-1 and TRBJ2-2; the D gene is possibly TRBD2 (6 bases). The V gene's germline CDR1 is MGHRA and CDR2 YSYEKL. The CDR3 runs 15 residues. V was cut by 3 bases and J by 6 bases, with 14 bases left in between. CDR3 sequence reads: CASSQGGAFPGELFF. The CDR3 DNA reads TGCGCCAGCAGCCAGGGCGGGGCCTTCCCCGGGGAGCTGTTTTTT.

The CDR3 nucleotides are TGTGCCACCAGCACGCGACAGGGGGGCAATCAGCCCCAGCATTTT. This sequence encodes CATSTRQGGNQPQHF. J is TRBJ1-5 and V is TRBV15, with TRBD1 identical over 9 bases. Trimming took 4 bases from V and 2 from J; bases not matched to a gene: 3. CDR3 length equals 15 residues. Germline CDR1 reads LNHNV; CDR2 reads YYDKDF (reference sequence).